Listed below are T cell receptor beta chains from one sample, sequenced in a study of early T cells in non-severe SARS-CoV-2 infection. MiXCR, run by TCRdb on the 5' RACE reads, gives a single entry per CDR3 protein. The sample records about 55,000 distinct CDR3 sequences, more than 12% being singletons. This specimen consisted of whole blood, obtained at baseline. These receptors came from an adult who was a healthcare worker with PCR-confirmed SARS-CoV-2 infection or an uninfected control (not recorded which). Each CDR3 is given with its conserved first and last residue. Size is stated for part of the rows, as once, few or many counts, or as a class when the clone is expanded.

14,-,TRBJ2-3,TRBV27,CASRPGLAVDTQYF
13,-,TRBJ2-7,TRBV2,CASSAARTGEQYF
13,-,TRBJ1-6,TRBV2,CASMPGVNSPLHF
13,many,TRBJ2-7,TRBV20-1,CSASDRGFYEQYF
12,-,TRBJ1-1,TRBV3-1,CASRSLNTEAFF
16,-,TRBJ2-5,TRBV14,CASSPHRTSEQETQYF
14,-,TRBJ2-7,TRBV18,CASSPPGADYEQYF
12,few,TRBJ2-7,TRBV29-1,CSAGTATYEQYF
16,many,TRBJ2-7,TRBV6-1,CASSGWRDLKNYEQYF
12,few,TRBJ1-2,TRBV28,CASRLVNYGYTF
14,-,TRBJ2-3,TRBV19,CASTPGGRGDTQYF
14,-,TRBJ2-5,TRBV7-2,CASSFSGLVETQYF
15,-,TRBJ2-3,TRBV10-3,CAISLRDSYTDTQYF
21,few,TRBJ2-4,TRBV11-2,CASSRSLGGTGADGAKNIQYF
17,-,TRBJ2-2,TRBV5-1,CASSLVLGAPDTGELFF
19,-,TRBJ2-3,TRBV20-1,CSARQGAPLAGAPGDTQYF